A selection of T cell receptor beta chains follows, all from one sample in a study of shared clonotypes between healthy human individuals. TCRdb keeps only in-frame clones here, not all; method: immunoSEQ multiplex PCR. The table lists more than 500,000 clones, 90% to 96% of them singletons. The specimen sequenced was naive CD4+ T cells sorted from blood. These TCRs come from a woman under 40 in good health. Each CDR3 is given with its conserved first and last residue. The D gene is left open where the match is weak. Clone size is stated in some rows and not others, as once, few, many or a class when expanded.

v_call,d_call,clone_size,j_call,cdr3_aa,cdr3_nt
TRBV6-5,.,.,TRBJ1-6,CASSFQGTPLHF,TGTGCCAGCAGTTTCCAGGGTACACCCCTCCACTTT
TRBV19,.,.,TRBJ1-1,CASTIRGGNTEAFF,TGTGCCAGTACCATCAGAGGGGGGAACACTGAAGCTTTCTTT
TRBV19,.,.,TRBJ1-4,CASSIDTQATNEKLFF,TGTGCCAGTAGTATAGATACTCAGGCAACTAATGAAAAACTGTTTTTT
TRBV6-1,TRBD1,.,TRBJ1-1,CASRDRGGDTEAFF,TGTGCCAGCAGAGACAGGGGAGGGGACACTGAAGCTTTCTTT
TRBV9,.,.,TRBJ2-1,CASSVNGNEQFF,TGTGCCAGCAGCGTAAACGGCAATGAGCAGTTCTTC
TRBV7-6,.,.,TRBJ1-3,CASSLGSGPGNTIYF,TGTGCCAGCAGCTTAGGGTCAGGGCCGGGAAACACCATATATTTT
TRBV11-2,TRBD2,.,TRBJ2-2,CASRTTSAATGELFF,TGTGCCAGCAGAACTACTAGCGCCGCGACCGGGGAGCTGTTTTTT
TRBV5-1,TRBD2,.,TRBJ2-1,CASSLGLAGYNEQFF,TGCGCCAGCAGCTTGGGACTAGCGGGGTACAATGAGCAGTTCTTC
TRBV4-2,TRBD2,.,TRBJ2-7,CASSQDGGRTYEQYF,TGTGCCAGCAGCCAAGACGGCGGGAGAACCTACGAGCAGTACTTC
TRBV10-1,TRBD1,.,TRBJ2-5,CASSEWGTEQETQYF,TGCGCCAGCAGTGAATGGGGGACAGAGCAAGAGACCCAGTACTTC
TRBV28,.,.,TRBJ2-1,CASSVIRKRGDNEQFF,TGTGCCAGCAGTGTGATTCGGAAGAGGGGTGACAATGAGCAGTTCTTC
TRBV10-1,.,.,TRBJ2-7,CASSDGPYYEQYF,TGCGCCAGCAGTGATGGACCCTACTACGAGCAGTACTTC
TRBV11-2,.,.,TRBJ1-1,CASSLYTEAFF,TGTGCCAGCAGCCTATACACTGAAGCTTTCTTT
TRBV28,TRBD1,.,TRBJ1-2,CASSLEGAHYGYTF,TGTGCCAGCAGTTTAGAGGGGGCCCACTATGGCTACACCTTC
TRBV27,.,.,TRBJ1-5,CASSSSGGYSNQPQHF,TGTGCCAGCAGTTCCAGTGGCGGCTATAGCAATCAGCCCCAGCATTTT
TRBV13,TRBD1,.,TRBJ1-1,CASSSPLRGASEAFF,TGTGCCAGCAGCTCGCCGCTCAGGGGGGCTTCTGAAGCTTTCTTT
TRBV28,TRBD2,.,TRBJ2-3,CASSPSGTSGRAGYF,TGTGCCAGCAGCCCCTCCGGGACTAGCGGGAGAGCGGGGTATTTT
TRBV5-1,TRBD1,.,TRBJ2-1,CASSLDHRGPEQFF,TGCGCCAGCAGCTTGGACCACAGGGGGCCTGAGCAGTTCTTC
TRBV5-1,TRBD2,once,TRBJ2-7,CASSPRSGRSYEQYF,TGCGCCAGCAGCCCCCGGAGCGGGAGAAGCTACGAGCAGTACTTC
TRBV28,.,.,TRBJ2-1,CASSSWARSYNEQFF,TGTGCCAGCAGTTCGTGGGCCCGCTCCTACAATGAGCAGTTCTTC
TRBV19,TRBD1,.,TRBJ2-4,CASSQIQGAAKNIQYF,TGTGCCAGTAGCCAAATACAGGGGGCAGCCAAAAACATTCAGTACTTC
TRBV23-1,TRBD1,.,TRBJ1-4,CASSQSREGQGRQEKLFF,TGCGCCAGCAGTCAATCTCGTGAGGGACAGGGAAGGCAAGAAAAACTGTTTTTT
TRBV28,.,few,TRBJ2-7,CASSLSGYEQYF,TGTGCCAGCAGTTTATCAGGTTACGAGCAGTACTTC
TRBV10-3,.,.,TRBJ1-2,CAISDGRRVDNYGYTF,TGTGCCATCAGTGACGGACGGAGAGTGGATAACTATGGCTACACCTTC
TRBV19,TRBD2,.,TRBJ2-5,CASNPGGGKTQYF,TGTGCCAGTAACCCCGGGGGGGGGAAGACCCAGTACTTC
TRBV9,.,.,TRBJ2-1,CASSVAHGRLGDEQFF,TGTGCCAGCAGCGTAGCTCACGGGAGATTGGGGGATGAGCAGTTCTTC
TRBV7-9,.,.,TRBJ1-4,CASSSGHEKLFF,TGTGCCAGCAGCTCGGGACACGAAAAACTGTTTTTT
TRBV2,TRBD1,.,TRBJ1-6,CASSEQGTGNSPLHF,TGTGCCAGCAGTGAGCAAGGGACAGGGAATTCACCCCTCCACTTT
TRBV19,TRBD2,.,TRBJ2-7,CASTKGRGYEQYF,TGTGCCAGTACTAAGGGGAGGGGCTACGAGCAGTACTTC
TRBV5-4,TRBD1,once,TRBJ1-1,CASSLAGGGTEAFF,TGTGCCAGCAGCTTGGCAGGGGGCGGAACTGAAGCTTTCTTT
TRBV27,.,.,TRBJ1-2,CASSLGAGFNYGYTF,TGTGCCAGCAGTTTGGGTGCAGGGTTTAACTATGGCTACACCTTC
TRBV5-4,.,.,TRBJ2-5,CASNKYQETQYF,TGTGCCAGCAATAAGTACCAAGAGACCCAGTACTTC
TRBV11-3,.,.,TRBJ2-1,CASSSTGTGTKEQFF,TGTGCCAGCAGCTCAACCGGGACGGGCACTAAGGAGCAGTTCTTC
TRBV9,.,.,TRBJ2-3,CASSVVGSTDTQYF,TGTGCCAGCAGCGTAGTGGGCTCCACAGATACGCAGTATTTT
TRBV19,.,.,TRBJ2-1,CASNDRSNEQFF,TGTGCCAGTAACGATAGGAGCAATGAGCAGTTCTTC
TRBV10-3,.,.,TRBJ2-7,CAISPPQDSSYEQYF,TGTGCCATCTCGCCCCCCCAGGACAGCTCCTACGAGCAGTACTTC
TRBV28,.,once,TRBJ1-4,CASRHPGEKLFF,TGTGCCAGCAGACACCCAGGTGAAAAACTGTTTTTT
TRBV30,.,.,TRBJ2-7,CAWSVLQGGDEQYF,TGTGCCTGGAGTGTCCTGCAGGGGGGCGACGAGCAGTACTTC
TRBV7-9,TRBD1,.,TRBJ2-7,CASSPRTGGLYEQYF,TGTGCCAGCAGCCCACGAACAGGGGGGTTGTACGAGCAGTACTTC
TRBV25-1,.,.,TRBJ1-2,CAINQQPPDDYGYTF,TGTGCCATCAATCAACAGCCGCCGGATGACTATGGCTACACCTTC
TRBV28,TRBD2,.,TRBJ2-3,CASSTGVAGAGDTQYF,TGTGCCAGCAGTACAGGGGTAGCGGGAGCAGGAGATACGCAGTATTTT
TRBV29-1,.,.,TRBJ2-1,CSVDRTLGEQFF,TGCAGCGTGGATCGGACGTTGGGTGAGCAGTTCTTC
TRBV18,.,once,TRBJ2-5,CASSQGFQETQYF,TGTGCCAGCTCACAGGGATTCCAAGAGACCCAGTACTTC
TRBV2,.,.,TRBJ2-7,CASSELKGMTSYEQYF,TGTGCCAGCAGTGAACTTAAGGGGATGACATCCTACGAGCAGTACTTC
TRBV28,.,once,TRBJ1-1,CASKRRPAGLTSGVVGTEAFF,TGTGCCAGCAAGCGGAGACCGGCGGGTTTAACATCAGGGGTGGTTGGCACTGAAGCTTTCTTT
TRBV6-1,TRBD2,.,TRBJ2-3,CASSESPAGPTDTQYF,TGTGCCAGCAGTGAATCCCCAGCGGGACCCACAGATACGCAGTATTTT
TRBV7-2,TRBD2,.,TRBJ2-1,CASSLDSGGTPKFF,TGTGCCAGCAGCTTGGATAGCGGGGGCACCCCAAAGTTCTTC
TRBV7-9,TRBD2,.,TRBJ2-3,CASSFFAGAYTQYF,TGTGCCAGCAGCTTCTTTGCGGGAGCGTATACGCAGTATTTT
TRBV28,.,.,TRBJ1-2,CASTSGGADDYYGYTF,TGTGCCAGCACGAGCGGGGGGGCGGATGATTACTATGGCTACACCTTC
TRBV10-3,.,.,TRBJ1-1,CAISELGDNTEAFF,TGTGCCATCAGTGAGTTAGGGGATAACACTGAAGCTTTCTTT
TRBV5-1,.,.,TRBJ1-1,CASTRGDLNTEAFF,TGCGCCAGCACCCGAGGGGATCTGAACACTGAAGCTTTCTTT
TRBV7-9,.,.,TRBJ2-1,CASSPGPVTLSEQFF,TGTGCCAGCAGCCCGGGACCAGTAACCCTCAGTGAGCAGTTCTTC
TRBV29-1,TRBD1,.,TRBJ2-5,CSVKHRGRETQYF,TGCAGCGTTAAGCACAGGGGGCGTGAGACCCAGTACTTC
TRBV6-1,.,.,TRBJ2-4,CASSGSGRGNIQYF,TGTGCCAGCAGTGGATCGGGTAGGGGAAACATTCAGTACTTC
TRBV7-8,.,.,TRBJ1-1,CASSSGVSRNTEAFF,TGTGCCAGCAGCTCAGGGGTCTCCAGGAACACTGAAGCTTTCTTT
TRBV19,.,.,TRBJ2-5,CASSVPGEETQYF,TGTGCCAGTAGTGTCCCCGGAGAAGAGACCCAGTACTTC
TRBV23-1,.,.,TRBJ2-2,CASSQSNGREAGELFF,TGCGCCAGCAGTCAATCCAACGGCAGGGAGGCCGGGGAGCTGTTTTTT